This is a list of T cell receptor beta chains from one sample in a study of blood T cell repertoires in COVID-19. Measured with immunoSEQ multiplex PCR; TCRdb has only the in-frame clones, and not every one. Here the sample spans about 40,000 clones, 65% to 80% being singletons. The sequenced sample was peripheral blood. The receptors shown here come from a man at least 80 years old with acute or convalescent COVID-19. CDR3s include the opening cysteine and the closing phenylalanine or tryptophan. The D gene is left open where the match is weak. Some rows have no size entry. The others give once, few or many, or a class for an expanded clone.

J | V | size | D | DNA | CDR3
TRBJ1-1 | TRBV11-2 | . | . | TGTGCCAGCAGCTGGCGGGGGACTGAAGCTTTCTTT | CASSWRGTEAFF
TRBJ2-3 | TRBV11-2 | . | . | TGTGCCAGCACTAGCAGCACAGATACGCAGTATTTT | CASTSSTDTQYF
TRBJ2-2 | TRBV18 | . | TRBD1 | TGTGCCAGCTCCCCGGGACAGGGGGACACCGGGGAGCTGTTTTTT | CASSPGQGDTGELFF
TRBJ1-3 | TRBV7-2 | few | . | TGTGCCAGCAGCTTTGGGAGCTCTGGAAACACCATATATTTT | CASSFGSSGNTIYF
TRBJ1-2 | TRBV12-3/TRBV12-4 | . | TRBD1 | TGTGCCAGCAGCCCGGACAGGCTCTATGGCTACACCTTC | CASSPDRLYGYTF
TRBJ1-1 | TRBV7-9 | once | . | TGTGCCAGCAGCTCGGGGGGAAACACTGAAGCTTTCTTT | CASSSGGNTEAFF
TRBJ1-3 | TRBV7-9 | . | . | TGTGCCAGCAGCTTAAGCGGGGACGGAAACACCATATATTTT | CASSLSGDGNTIYF
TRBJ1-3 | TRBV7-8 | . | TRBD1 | TGTGCCAGCAGCTTAGCGTCCCCAGGGGGCCGCTCTGGAAACACCATATATTTT | CASSLASPGGRSGNTIYF
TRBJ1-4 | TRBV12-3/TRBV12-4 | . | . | TGTGCCAGCAGTTTCGAGGTGACGGAAAAACTGTTTTTT | CASSFEVTEKLFF
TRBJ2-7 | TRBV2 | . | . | TGTGCCAGCTATGACAGCCCCTACGAGCAGTACTTC | CASYDSPYEQYF
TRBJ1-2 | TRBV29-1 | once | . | TGCAGCGTTGACAGGGTACCCTCCGGCTACACCTTC | CSVDRVPSGYTF
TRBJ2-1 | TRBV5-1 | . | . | TGCGCCAGCAGCTTGGATCCGGTAAACTCCTACAATGAGCAGTTCTTC | CASSLDPVNSYNEQFF